Shown below are 5 T cell receptor beta chains from a single sample sequenced in a study of the immune and genomic landscape of osteosarcoma. The repertoire was sequenced with immunoSEQ multiplex PCR; TCRdb's copy has only in-frame clones and lacks some. The repertoire has 1,500 to 2,000 clones, about 68% of them found once; the top ten carry roughly a fifth. The sequenced material came from primary tumor tissue from the T10 vertebra. The receptors derive from a man aged 18 to 30 with osteosarcoma.

V usage is TRBV2 and J usage is TRBJ2-5, with D perhaps TRBD2 (6 bases). Germline V gene data show CDR1 as SNHLY and CDR2 as FYNNEI. This CDR3 has 14 residues. V shed 6 bases and J shed 0 bases, with 11 bases lying between them. This chain's CDR3 is CASRELANQETQYF. As DNA, the CDR3 is TGTGCCAGCAGGGAACTAGCAAACCAAGAGACCCAGTACTTC.

The genes are TRBV5-6 and TRBJ1-2, with D possibly matching TRBD1 (5 bases). The germline V gene encodes CDR1 SGHDT and CDR2 YYEEEE. Deletions cut 0 bases from V and 6 bases from J, with 15 bases between. This CDR3 is built from 15 residues. The CDR3 loop is CASSLVSFGGHGYTF. As DNA, the CDR3 is TGTGCCAGCAGCTTGGTATCCTTCGGGGGTCATGGCTACACCTTC.

The chain uses TRBV28 and TRBJ2-7; the D is unclear. The CDR3 has 14 amino acids. V dropped 8 bases and J dropped 3 bases, with 17 bases sitting between them. Germline V gene data show CDR1 as MDHEN and CDR2 as SYDVKM. CDR3 bases: TGTGCCAGCGGGAATTCGAGAGGTTACTACGAGCAGTACTTC. It specifies CASGNSRGYYEQYF.

Concerning this clone itself: Other DNA sequences in this specimen translate into the identical CDR3. This chain uses TRBV7-9 with TRBJ2-2; a possible D gene is TRBD1 (5 bases). The CDR3 is 16 residues long. Trimming cost V 0 bases and J 0 bases, with 8 bases left between them. Per the germline V gene, CDR1 is SEHNR and CDR2 is FQNEAQ (reference sequence). The CDR3 coding sequence is TGTGCCAGCAGCTTAGCGCTCAGGGCGAACACCGGGGAGCTGTTTTTT. This encodes CASSLALRANTGELFF.

The gene calls are TRBV19 and TRBJ1-3, with a weak D call TRBD1 (5 bases). This CDR3 has 15 residues. Trimming pared 3 bases from V and 0 bases from J, leaving 9 bases between. CDR1 is LNHDA and CDR2 is SQIVND in the germline V gene (reference sequence). The CDR3 loop reads CASSMGLHSGNTIYF. The CDR3 coding sequence is TGTGCCAGTAGTATGGGACTGCACTCTGGAAACACCATATATTTT.